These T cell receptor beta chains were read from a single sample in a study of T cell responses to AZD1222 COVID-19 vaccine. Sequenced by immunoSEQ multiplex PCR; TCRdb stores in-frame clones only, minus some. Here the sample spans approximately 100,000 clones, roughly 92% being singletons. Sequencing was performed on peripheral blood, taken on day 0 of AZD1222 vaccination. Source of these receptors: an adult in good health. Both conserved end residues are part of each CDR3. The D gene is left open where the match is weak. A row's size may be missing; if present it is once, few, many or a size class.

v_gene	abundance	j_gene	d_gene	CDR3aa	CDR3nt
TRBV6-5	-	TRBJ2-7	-	CASGRGAGEQYF	TGTGCCAGCGGTCGGGGGGCCGGCGAGCAGTACTTC
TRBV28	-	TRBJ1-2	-	CALRDIDGYTF	TGTGCCCTTCGGGACATCGATGGCTACACCTTC
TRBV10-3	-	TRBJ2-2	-	CATAGGALPGELFF	TGTGCCACCGCCGGCGGAGCCCTCCCCGGGGAGCTGTTTTTT
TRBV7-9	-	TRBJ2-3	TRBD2	CASSLRQGLAATSTDTQYF	TGTGCCAGCAGCCTTAGACAGGGACTAGCGGCAACTAGCACAGATACGCAGTATTTT
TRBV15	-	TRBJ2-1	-	CATSRGGESYNEQFF	TGTGCCACCAGCAGGGGGGGAGAATCCTACAATGAGCAGTTCTTC
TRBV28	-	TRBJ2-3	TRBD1	CASSGLQGAITDTQYF	TGTGCCAGCAGTGGACTTCAGGGGGCTATTACAGATACGCAGTATTTT
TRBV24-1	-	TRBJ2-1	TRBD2	CATSALAGGLNEQFF	TGTGCCACCAGTGCCCTAGCGGGGGGGCTCAATGAGCAGTTCTTC
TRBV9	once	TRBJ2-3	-	CASSVTDTDTQYF	TGTGCCAGCAGCGTAACGGACACAGATACGCAGTATTTT
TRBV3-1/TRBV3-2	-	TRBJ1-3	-	CASSQGEGVLTGNTIYF	TGTGCCAGCAGCCAAGGTGAAGGGGTTCTAACTGGAAACACCATATATTTT
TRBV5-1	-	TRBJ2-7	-	CASSSTGKLAYEQYF	TGCGCCAGCAGCTCAACAGGTAAATTGGCCTACGAGCAGTACTTC
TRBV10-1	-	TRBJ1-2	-	CASSESPSLSGTQPDYGYTF	TGCGCCAGCAGTGAGTCGCCTTCTTTAAGCGGGACACAACCGGACTATGGCTACACCTTC
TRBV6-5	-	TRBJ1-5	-	CASSYRGSNQPQHF	TGTGCCAGCAGTTATAGGGGTAGCAATCAGCCCCAGCATTTT
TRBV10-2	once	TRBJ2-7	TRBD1	CASSDPGQAPYEQYF	TGCGCCAGCAGTGACCCGGGACAGGCCCCCTACGAGCAGTACTTC
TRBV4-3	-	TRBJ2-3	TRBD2	CASSLGLDTDTQYF	TGCGCCAGCAGCCTGGGACTAGACACAGATACGCAGTATTTT
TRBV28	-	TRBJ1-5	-	CATAVGGNQPQHF	TGTGCCACCGCTGTAGGTGGCAATCAGCCCCAGCATTTT
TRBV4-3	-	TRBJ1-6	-	CASSEDQGATPLHF	TGCGCCAGCAGCGAAGATCAGGGTGCGACACCCCTCCACTTT
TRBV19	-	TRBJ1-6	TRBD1	CASSDRDRGHNSPLHF	TGTGCCAGTAGTGACCGGGACAGGGGACATAATTCACCCCTCCACTTT
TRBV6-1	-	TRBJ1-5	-	CASSEIRASNQPQHF	TGTGCCAGCAGTGAAATTAGGGCTAGCAATCAGCCCCAGCATTTT
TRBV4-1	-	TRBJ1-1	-	CASSQDRWIMNTEAFF	TGCGCCAGCAGCCAAGACAGGTGGATTATGAACACTGAAGCTTTCTTT
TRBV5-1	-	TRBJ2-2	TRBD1	CASSSGTGVTGELFF	TGCGCCAGCAGCTCCGGGACAGGGGTAACCGGGGAGCTGTTTTTT
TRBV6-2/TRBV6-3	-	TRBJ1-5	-	CASSYGPNYSNQPQHF	TGTGCCAGCAGTTACGGTCCGAACTATAGCAATCAGCCCCAGCATTTT
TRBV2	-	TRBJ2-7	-	CASKLIYEQYF	TGTGCCAGCAAGCTGATATACGAGCAGTACTTC